This T cell receptor (beta chain) is drawn from a study of T cells in Graves' hyperthyroidism and ophthalmopathy. Authors of the study amplified TCR beta CDR3 regions from RNA transcripts. HTBI primers were the set used in a first-round RT-PCR of the TCR CDR3. In TCRdb, the multiplex PCR reads were re-called with MiXCR into one record per CDR3 protein. The repertoire has about 590,000 distinct CDR3 sequences, about 15% of them found once; the top ten carry roughly 7.3%. This clonotype was counted many times. Its cognate antigen is unknown. Germline CDR1 is DFQATT and CDR2 is SNEGSKA (reference sequence). Trimming at V came to 5 bases and at J to 5 bases, leaving 12 bases not matched to a gene. CDR3 length: 16 residues. Study findings and constraints: The majority of expanded thyroid clonotypes above 0.001 also appeared in blood.

This TCR was sampled from a woman aged 25-40 years with Graves' hyperthyroidism. The sequencing input was blood. This chain links TRBV20-1 with TRBJ2-5, with 12 bases aligning to TRBD2. The CDR3 DNA reads TGCAGTGCTTCTCTAGCGGGAGGGCGGCAAGGGGAGACCCAGTACTTC. Its protein is CSASLAGGRQGETQYF.